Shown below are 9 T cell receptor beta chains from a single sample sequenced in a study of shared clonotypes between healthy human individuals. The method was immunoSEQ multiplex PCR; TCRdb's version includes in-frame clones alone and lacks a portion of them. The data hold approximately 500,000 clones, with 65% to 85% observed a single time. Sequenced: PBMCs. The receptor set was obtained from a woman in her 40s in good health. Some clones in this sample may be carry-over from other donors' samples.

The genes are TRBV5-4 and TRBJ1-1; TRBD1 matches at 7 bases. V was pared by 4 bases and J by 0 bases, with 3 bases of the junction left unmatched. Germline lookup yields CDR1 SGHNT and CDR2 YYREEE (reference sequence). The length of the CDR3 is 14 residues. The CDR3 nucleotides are TGTGCCAGCAGCCCGGGACAGATGAACACTGAAGCTTTCTTT. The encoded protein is CASSPGQMNTEAFF.

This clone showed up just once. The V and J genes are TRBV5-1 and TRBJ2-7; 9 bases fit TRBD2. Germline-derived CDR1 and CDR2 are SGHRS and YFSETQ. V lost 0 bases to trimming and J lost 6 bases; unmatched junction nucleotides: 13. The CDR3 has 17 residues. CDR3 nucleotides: TGCGCCAGCAGCTTGGCCCTCCGCGGGAGGGCTATCGTCGAGCAGTACTTC. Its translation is CASSLALRGRAIVEQYF.

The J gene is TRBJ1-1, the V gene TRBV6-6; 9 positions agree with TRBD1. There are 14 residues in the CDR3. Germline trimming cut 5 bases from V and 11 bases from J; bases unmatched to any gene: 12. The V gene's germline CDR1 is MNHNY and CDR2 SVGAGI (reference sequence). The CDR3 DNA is TGTGCCAGCAGTAAACCGGGACAGGGAGTTGGGGCTTTCTTT. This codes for CASSKPGQGVGAFF.

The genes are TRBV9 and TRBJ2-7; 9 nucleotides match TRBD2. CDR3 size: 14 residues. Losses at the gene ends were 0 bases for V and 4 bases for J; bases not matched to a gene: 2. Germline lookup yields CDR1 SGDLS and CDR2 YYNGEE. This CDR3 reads CASSVGLAEYEQYF. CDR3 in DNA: TGTGCCAGCAGCGTAGGACTAGCGGAGTACGAGCAGTACTTC.

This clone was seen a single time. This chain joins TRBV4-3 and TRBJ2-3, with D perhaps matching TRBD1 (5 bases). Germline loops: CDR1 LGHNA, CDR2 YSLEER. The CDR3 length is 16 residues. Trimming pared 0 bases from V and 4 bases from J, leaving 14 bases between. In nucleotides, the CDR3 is TGCGCCAGCAGCCAAGACCGGCCAGGGTTGGCAGATACGCAGTATTTT. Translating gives CASSQDRPGLADTQYF.

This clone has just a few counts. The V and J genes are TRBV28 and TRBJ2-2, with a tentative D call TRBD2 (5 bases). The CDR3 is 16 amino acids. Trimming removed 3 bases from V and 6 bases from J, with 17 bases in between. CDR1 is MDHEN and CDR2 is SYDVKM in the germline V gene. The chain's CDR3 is CASSFYIGSSPGELFF. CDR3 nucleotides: TGTGCCAGCAGTTTCTACATTGGCTCTAGCCCCGGGGAGCTGTTTTTT. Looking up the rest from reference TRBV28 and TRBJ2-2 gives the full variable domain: DVKVTQSSRYLVKRTGEKVFLECVQDMDHENMFWYRQDPGLGLRLIYFSYDVKMKEKGDIPEGYSVSREKKERFSLILESASTNQTSMYLCASSFYIGSSPGELFFGEGSRLTVL.

The CDR3 DNA follows: TGCAGCGTTGGTCAGGGGGAAGTCAGCTATGGCTACACCTTC. Amino acid sequence: CSVGQGEVSYGYTF. The chain uses TRBV29-1 and TRBJ1-2; 7 positions match TRBD1. Germline V lookup: CDR1 SQVTM, CDR2 ANQGSEA. V gave up 4 bases and J gave up 4 bases; unmatched junction bases: 9. This CDR3 contains 14 residues.

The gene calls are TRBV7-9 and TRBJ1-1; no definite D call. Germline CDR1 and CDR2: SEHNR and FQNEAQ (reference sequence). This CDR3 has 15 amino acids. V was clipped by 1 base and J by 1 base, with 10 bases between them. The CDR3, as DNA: TGTGCCAGCAGCTTAGGCGTTTCGAAGAACACTGAAGCTTTCTTT. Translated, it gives CASSLGVSKNTEAFF.

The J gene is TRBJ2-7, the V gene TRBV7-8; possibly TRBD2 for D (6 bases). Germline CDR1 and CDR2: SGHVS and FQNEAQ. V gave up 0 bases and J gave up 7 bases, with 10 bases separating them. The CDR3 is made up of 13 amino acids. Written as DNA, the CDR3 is TGTGCCAGCAGCTTAGCGTGGGAGGCAGAGCAGTACTTC. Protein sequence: CASSLAWEAEQYF.